The 27 T cell receptor beta chains in this list originate from one sample, sequenced in a study of CD8+ T cells in alopecia areata. Sequencing used cDNA as its template, made by extracting RNA and reverse transcribing it. Libraries were prepared by immunoSEQ multiplex PCR; TCRdb keeps only in-frame clonotypes and omits some of them. The table records over 100,000 clones, about 47% of them present only once. The sequencing here drew on CD8+ T cells sorted from blood, taken at week 0. The receptors stem from a human donor with alopecia areata.

The gene calls are TRBV27 and TRBJ2-7; TRBD1 matches at 7 bases. The germline V gene has CDR1 MNHEY and CDR2 SMNVEV (reference sequence). There are 14 residues in the CDR3. V trimming: 6 bases; J trimming: 3 bases; junction bases outside the gene matches: 8. The CDR3: CASRQKTGLYEQYF. The CDR3 coding sequence is TGTGCCAGCAGACAAAAGACAGGGCTCTACGAGCAGTACTTC.

The chain couples TRBV4-2 to TRBJ1-1, with TRBD1 matching 8 bases. CDR3 length: 15 residues. Germline CDR1 and CDR2: LGHNA and YNFKEQ. The trim removed 8 bases at V and 3 bases at J, leaving 11 bases unmatched. CDR3 sequence reads: CASASSGGWYTEAFF. The CDR3 bases are TGTGCCAGCGCCTCTTCAGGGGGCTGGTACACTGAAGCTTTCTTT.

V usage is TRBV30 and J usage is TRBJ1-2; 7 bases line up with TRBD1. The CDR3 spans 13 residues. V gave up 5 bases and J gave up 3 bases; unmatched junction bases: 6. CDR1 and CDR2 (germline): GTSNPN, SVGIG (reference sequence). The chain's CDR3 is CAWEGAYHYGYTF. The CDR3, as DNA: TGTGCCTGGGAGGGGGCCTATCACTATGGCTACACCTTC.

The chain joins TRBV9 to TRBJ2-2; D uncertain. This CDR3 is built from 15 residues. Germline CDR1 and CDR2: SGDLS and YYNGEE. Deletions cut 0 bases from V and 1 base from J, with 7 bases between. The DNA for the CDR3 is TGTGCCAGCAGCGTAGTAGGCAGGAACACCGGGGAGCTGTTTTTT. Its translation is CASSVVGRNTGELFF.

The V and J genes are TRBV5-4 and TRBJ1-2, with 7 bases matching TRBD1. In germline, CDR1 is SGHNT, CDR2 YYREEE (reference sequence). J lost 3 bases, V lost 4 bases, and 9 bases had no gene match. This CDR3 has 15 residues. The CDR3: CASSLRDRHYYGYTF. The CDR3 DNA sequence: TGTGCCAGCAGCCTTAGGGACAGACACTACTATGGCTACACCTTC.

This clone was detected only a few times. This chain uses TRBV18 with TRBJ2-1; D unresolved. Trimming pared 2 bases from V and 8 bases from J, leaving 7 bases between. Germline assignment: CDR1 KGHSH and CDR2 LQKENI. This CDR3 region has 12 residues. The CDR3 DNA follows: TGTGCCAGCTCACCAGGGTTTGATGAGCAGTTCTTC. Its translation is CASSPGFDEQFF.

This clone occurred once. This chain uses TRBV13 with TRBJ2-2; possibly TRBD1 for D (6 bases). Trimming removed 0 bases at V and 7 bases at J, with 6 bases between. Germline V lookup: CDR1 PRHDT, CDR2 FYEKMQ (reference sequence). This CDR3 region has 13 residues. For the CDR3, the DNA is TGTGCCAGCAGCTTAGGAGGGGGCGGGGAGCTGTTTTTT. It encodes CASSLGGGGELFF.

The CDR3 protein is CAWSVGQGGEKLFF. The CDR3 nucleotides are TGTGCCTGGAGTGTCGGGCAGGGAGGCGAAAAACTGTTTTTT. The V call is TRBV30, the J call TRBJ1-4, with D possibly matching TRBD1 (5 bases). CDR3 length: 14 amino acids. Germline CDR1 and CDR2: GTSNPN and SVGIG (reference sequence). Deletions cut 0 bases from V and 8 bases from J, with 13 bases between.

This rearrangement joins TRBV27 to TRBJ2-1; 15 bases are shared with TRBD2. The CDR3 loop spans 17 amino acids. J lost 8 bases, V lost 4 bases, and 9 bases had no gene match. The germline V gene encodes CDR1 MNHEY and CDR2 SMNVEV (reference sequence). The CDR3: CASSSPGLAGGWYEQFF. As DNA, the CDR3 is TGTGCCAGCAGTTCCCCCGGACTAGCGGGGGGGTGGTATGAGCAGTTCTTC.

The CDR3 loop reads CASSLDLMAEQYF. The CDR3 DNA reads as TGTGCCAGCAGCTTAGATCTTATGGCTGAGCAGTACTTC. The rearrangement uses TRBV7-3 and TRBJ2-7, with D uncertain. This CDR3 spans 13 amino acids. Trimming removed 2 bases from V and 7 bases from J, with 12 bases in between. Germline V gene sequence: CDR1 SGHTA, CDR2 FQGTGA.

The chain combines TRBV7-9 with TRBJ2-7; TRBD1 is a possible D gene (5 bases). Trimming took 3 bases from V and 3 from J, leaving 9 bases between them. The CDR3 has 13 amino acids. Looked up from germline, CDR1 is SEHNR and CDR2 is FQNEAQ (reference sequence). The CDR3, as DNA: TGTGCCAGCAGCTTGACAGAGCACTACGAGCAGTACTTC. Encoded protein: CASSLTEHYEQYF.

The genes are TRBV4-3 and TRBJ2-7; D ambiguous. This CDR3 has 13 amino acids. The germline V gene has CDR1 LGHNA and CDR2 YSLEER. V gave up 4 bases and J gave up 3 bases, with 10 bases separating them. The DNA for the CDR3 is TGCGCCAGCAGCCCCGGGTTAATCTACGAGCAGTACTTC. As protein: CASSPGLIYEQYF.

The chain joins TRBV30 to TRBJ2-2; D is unresolved. The CDR3 consists of 12 residues. The ends were cut back, 4 bases at V and 7 bases at J, with 10 bases in the middle. Germline assignment: CDR1 GTSNPN and CDR2 SVGIG (reference sequence). The CDR3 nucleotides read TGTGCCTGGACATGGACGGACGGGGAGCTGTTTTTT. Encoded protein: CAWTWTDGELFF.

The chain joins TRBV29-1 to TRBJ2-7; D perhaps matches TRBD2 (6 bases). The V end lost 6 bases, the J end lost 6 bases, and 18 bases lay between the germline ends. The V gene's germline CDR1 is SQVTM and CDR2 ANQGSEA. This CDR3 is 13 amino acids long. The CDR3 spells CSVHTGTLLEQYF. As DNA, the CDR3 is TGCAGCGTCCATACCGGGACTCTACTCGAGCAGTACTTC.

This clone occurred a few times. The rearrangement links TRBV19 to TRBJ1-1; D gene unclear. Trimming shortened V by 4 bases and J by 5 bases, and 8 bases separated the two germline ends. The CDR3 totals 12 residues. In germline, CDR1 is LNHDA, CDR2 SQIVND (reference sequence). CDR3 region: CASSKGQTEAFF. In nucleotides, the CDR3 is TGTGCCAGTAGTAAAGGTCAGACTGAAGCTTTCTTT.

This clone was counted a few times. The rearrangement links TRBV6-5 to TRBJ2-7; no clear D. This CDR3 has 14 amino acids. V lost 5 bases, J lost 5 bases, and 16 bases lay in between. Germline lookup yields CDR1 MNHEY and CDR2 SVGAGI. For the CDR3, the DNA is TGTGCCAGCAGTCACGAGTTCACTGGGGACGAGCAGTACTTC. It translates to CASSHEFTGDEQYF.

V usage is TRBV5-4 and J usage is TRBJ2-7; perhaps TRBD1 as D (5 bases). This CDR3 comprises 15 residues. Trimming took off 1 base at V and 2 bases at J, with 13 bases between the two ends. The V gene's germline CDR1 is SGHNT and CDR2 YYREEE (reference sequence). The DNA of the CDR3 is TGTGCCAGCAGCTTGTCCGACAAAGGGGCCTACGAGCAGTACTTC. It specifies CASSLSDKGAYEQYF.

This clone was detected a few times. Other DNA variants within this sample encode the same CDR3. The CDR3 is CSAGGETQYF. The CDR3 DNA reads TGCAGCGCTGGTGGGGAGACCCAGTACTTC. The chain couples TRBV29-1 to TRBJ2-5, with D unclear. Trimming removed 7 bases from V and 5 bases from J, with 8 bases in between. The germline gives CDR1 SQVTM, CDR2 ANQGSEA. This CDR3 contains 10 residues.

The rearrangement links TRBV5-6 to TRBJ2-3; 7 bases match TRBD2. J gave up 6 bases and V 5 bases, and 9 bases lay outside the gene matches. This CDR3 has 14 amino acids. Per the germline V gene, CDR1 is SGHDT and CDR2 is YYEEEE. CDR3: CASRAGPLLDTQYF. As DNA, the CDR3 is TGTGCCAGCAGAGCGGGACCACTTCTCGATACGCAGTATTTT.

This clone has a handful of counts. V is TRBV14 and J is TRBJ2-1; 7 nucleotides align to TRBD2. Germline CDR1 and CDR2: SGHDN and FVKESK. With 4 bases clipped from V and 7 bases from J, the junction kept 4 bases outside the gene matches. The CDR3 length is 13 residues. In DNA, the CDR3 is TGTGCCAGCAGCCCGCCACTAGCGAATGAGCAGTTCTTC. This translates into CASSPPLANEQFF.

The genes are TRBV9 and TRBJ2-7, with D possibly being TRBD1 (6 bases). The CDR3 covers 13 residues. Trimming removed 0 bases from V and 3 bases from J, with 7 bases in between. CDR1 and CDR2 from the germline V gene are SGDLS and YYNGEE. The CDR3 loop reads CASSVGDNYEQYF. The CDR3 nucleotides read TGTGCCAGCAGCGTAGGGGACAACTACGAGCAGTACTTC.

This chain uses TRBV29-1 with TRBJ2-3; D is unclear. Trimming removed 8 bases at V and 2 bases at J, with 5 bases between. Looked up from germline, CDR1 is SQVTM and CDR2 is ANQGSEA. CDR3 length: 10 amino acids. CDR3 DNA sequence: TGCAGCTGGTTCACAGATACGCAGTATTTT. Amino acid sequence: CSWFTDTQYF.

The gene calls are TRBV7-8 and TRBJ2-3; 8 nucleotides agree with TRBD2. V trimming: 1 base; J trimming: 0 bases; junction bases outside the gene matches: 15. This CDR3 spans 20 amino acids. Germline V gives CDR1 SGHVS, CDR2 FQNEAQ. CDR3 residues: CASSLDIKSLRGGSTDTQYF. In DNA, the CDR3 is TGTGCCAGCAGCTTAGATATTAAATCCCTCCGGGGGGGCAGCACAGATACGCAGTATTTT.

J is TRBJ2-5 and V is TRBV9; the match to TRBD2 covers 8 bases. The ends lost 4 bases at V and 0 bases at J; junction bases unmatched: 5. Germline values: CDR1 SGDLS, CDR2 YYNGEE. The CDR3 covers 15 residues. DNA for the CDR3: TGTGCCAGCAGCAGTTCGGGGGGGTACCAAGAGACCCAGTACTTC. As protein: CASSSSGGYQETQYF.

The chain employs TRBV6-5 and TRBJ2-5, with D perhaps assigned TRBD1 or TRBD2 (5 bases each). CDR1 MNHEY and CDR2 SVGAGI come from the germline V gene. CDR3 length: 14 residues. V gave up 5 bases and J gave up 10 bases, with 20 bases separating them. CDR3 amino acids: CASSPPGTTDGQYF. For the CDR3, the DNA is TGTGCCAGCAGTCCCCCCGGGACCACGGATGGCCAGTACTTC.

J is TRBJ2-3 and V is TRBV15, with TRBD1 matching 10 bases. Germline CDR1 reads LNHNV; CDR2 reads YYDKDF (reference sequence). CDR3 length equals 16 residues. V trimming: 3 bases; J trimming: 4 bases; junction bases outside the gene matches: 7. CDR3 sequence: CATSRSPGQGSDTQYF. The CDR3 DNA follows: TGTGCCACCAGCAGGTCACCGGGACAGGGGTCAGATACGCAGTATTTT.

The chain links TRBV6-1 to TRBJ2-1; D is tentatively TRBD1 or TRBD2 (5 bases each). The germline V and J ends were trimmed by 7 bases and 7 bases, with 11 bases remaining between them. Germline CDR1 and CDR2: MNHNS and SASEGT. The CDR3 has 12 amino acids. The CDR3 nucleotides read TGTGCCAGCATCTTTGAGGGGAATGAGCAGTTCTTC. It translates to CASIFEGNEQFF.